This is a list of T cell receptor beta chains from one sample in a study of T cells after yellow fever vaccination. Each CDR3 protein is one row after TCRdb ran MiXCR on the 5' RACE reads. This table has some 54,000 distinct CDR3 sequences, 6.5% to 8.5% appearing once. This sample comprised CD8+ T cells not binding an NS4B(214-222) dextramer, sorted from PBMCs, obtained approximately 40 days after the first yellow fever vaccination. These receptors all stem from a young man who received the YFV17D yellow fever vaccine. Each CDR3 is given with its conserved first and last residue. A D gene is named only where the DNA matches it firmly.

D | J | V | CDR3
- | TRBJ2-1 | TRBV5-1 | CASSLGVMTELLYNEQFF
- | TRBJ2-1 | TRBV5-1 | CASSLPQGSFNEQFF
TRBD1 | TRBJ2-7 | TRBV7-2 | CASSLGDSPYEQYF
TRBD1 | TRBJ2-3 | TRBV9 | CASSDRDRLLNTQYF
- | TRBJ2-3 | TRBV12-3/TRBV12-4 | CASSLARGSITDTQYF
TRBD2 | TRBJ2-2 | TRBV12-3/TRBV12-4 | CASSWGLAGENTGELFF
- | TRBJ2-1 | TRBV12-3/TRBV12-4 | CASSLSVLGNEQFF
- | TRBJ1-1 | TRBV5-1 | CASSFRGKNTEAFF
TRBD1 | TRBJ2-1 | TRBV20-1 | CSASFPDRGDHNEQFF
TRBD2 | TRBJ2-2 | TRBV4-2 | CASSQRLAGGQYTGELFF
- | TRBJ2-1 | TRBV11-2 | CASSLGGFEQFF
- | TRBJ2-6 | TRBV6-1 | CASGGGGSGANVLTF
TRBD2 | TRBJ2-1 | TRBV27 | CASSLSSGGAGEQFF
TRBD2 | TRBJ2-5 | TRBV4-1 | CASSHPSGGGSETQYF
- | TRBJ2-5 | TRBV11-2 | CASSLQETQYF
TRBD2 | TRBJ2-2 | TRBV7-6 | CASSLELAGAGELFF
- | TRBJ1-3 | TRBV15 | CATSRDRASGNTIYF
- | TRBJ2-2 | TRBV13 | CASSPRGANTGELFF
TRBD2 | TRBJ2-2 | TRBV9 | CASSSPKGLAYTGELFF
TRBD2 | TRBJ2-5 | TRBV6-5 | CASSYLAGGLETQYF
TRBD2 | TRBJ2-1 | TRBV20-1 | CSARDGPAGVPYYNEQFF
- | TRBJ1-5 | TRBV4-3 | CASSQNRDRNQPQHF
- | TRBJ1-5 | TRBV12-5 | CASGLGGDSNQPQHF
- | TRBJ1-6 | TRBV28 | CASRRLGSSYNSPLHF
TRBD1 | TRBJ1-1 | TRBV9 | CASSAETGGNTEAFF
- | TRBJ2-3 | TRBV30 | CAWSVGSSGLDTQYF
- | TRBJ1-5 | TRBV4-2 | CASSQEGGDYSNQPQHF
- | TRBJ1-5 | TRBV12-3/TRBV12-4 | CASSFGRSNQPQHF
- | TRBJ2-7 | TRBV10-2 | CASWGGLEEQYF